One and the same sample provided the 16 T cell receptor beta chains below, sequenced in a study of cytomegalovirus exposure and HLA in healthy donors. In the PCR, 60 Vbeta and 13 Jbeta primers were used. The repertoire was sequenced with immunoSEQ multiplex PCR; TCRdb's copy has only in-frame clones and lacks some. The sample has 140,000 or so clones; about 82% are singletons. The sequenced sample was PBMCs. The receptor source for this set is a male donor in good health and CMV-seronegative.

Here the CDR3 reads CASSSTGRSYGYTF. DNA for the CDR3: TGTGCCAGTAGTTCCACAGGGCGCTCCTATGGCTACACCTTC. The chain joins TRBV19 to TRBJ1-2, with D possibly TRBD1 on 6 matching bases. CDR1 is LNHDA, CDR2 SQIVND, per germline (reference sequence). The CDR3 has 14 residues. V was pared by 5 bases and J by 4 bases, with 14 bases between. Full variable domain (rest looked up from reference TRBV19 and TRBJ1-2): DGGITQSPKYLFRKEGQNVTLSCEQNLNHDAMYWYRQDPGQGLRLIYYSQIVNDFQKGDIAEGYSVSREKKESFPLTVTSAQKNPTAFYLCASSSTGRSYGYTFGSGTRLTVV.

This chain uses TRBV5-5 with TRBJ2-1, with 9 bases matching TRBD2. In germline, CDR1 is SGHKS, CDR2 YYEKEE (reference sequence). V was pared by 0 bases and J by 2 bases, with 3 bases of the junction left unmatched. This CDR3 spans 16 amino acids. DNA of the CDR3: TGTGCCAGCAGCTTGGCGGCGGGAGGGCCCTACAATGAGCAGTTCTTC. As protein: CASSLAAGGPYNEQFF.

The sample holds a few counts of this clone. The V call is TRBV27, the J call TRBJ1-3; maybe TRBD1 (5 bases). The germline gives CDR1 MNHEY, CDR2 SMNVEV (reference sequence). The CDR3 loop spans 17 amino acids. V was trimmed by 5 bases and J by 3 bases, leaving 20 bases between them. CDR3 bases: TGTGCCAGCAGTCGGGGGTTGGGCCAGGGCTATGGAAACACCATATATTTT. The encoded protein is CASSRGLGQGYGNTIYF.

V and J are TRBV19 and TRBJ2-7, with TRBD1 matching 8 bases. Trimming at V came to 8 bases and at J to 1 base, leaving 7 bases not matched to a gene. Germline V gene sequence: CDR1 LNHDA, CDR2 SQIVND (reference sequence). The CDR3 runs 14 residues. The chain's CDR3 is CASSDREKSYEQYF. CDR3 nucleotide sequence: TGTGCCAGTTCGGACAGGGAAAAGTCCTACGAGCAGTACTTC.

The chain joins TRBV10-3 to TRBJ2-5, with 9 bases that match TRBD1. Per germline, CDR1 ENHRY and CDR2 SYGVKD. V gave up 4 bases and J gave up 5 bases; unmatched junction bases: 2. CDR3 length equals 13 residues. The CDR3 sequence is CAISGDRDETQYF. The CDR3 coding sequence is TGTGCCATCAGTGGGGACAGGGACGAGACCCAGTACTTC.

This chain joins TRBV6-5 and TRBJ2-1; TRBD2 agrees at 13 bases. The CDR3 totals 15 residues. V was clipped by 6 bases and J by 9 bases; unmatched bases: 8. CDR1 is MNHEY and CDR2 is SVGAGI in the germline V gene. The CDR3 spells CASRPSGTSGTEQFF. DNA of the CDR3: TGTGCCAGCAGGCCCTCCGGGACTAGCGGGACTGAGCAGTTCTTC.

The chain combines TRBV28 with TRBJ1-5, with D unresolved. V shed 6 bases and J shed 4 bases, with 7 bases lying between them. Germline V gene lookup returns CDR1 MDHEN and CDR2 SYDVKM. The CDR3 is made up of 12 amino acids. The DNA for the CDR3 is TGTGCCAGCAGCCCCAGTAATCAGCCCCAGCATTTT. It yields the protein CASSPSNQPQHF.

This sequence joins TRBV6-5 and TRBJ1-6; no clear D. Per germline, CDR1 MNHEY and CDR2 SVGAGI. The CDR3 has 15 amino acids. Trimming removed 0 bases at V and 7 bases at J, with 10 bases between. In DNA form, the CDR3 reads TGTGCCAGCAGTTACTCCGGGAAGAAAAATTCACCCCTCCACTTT. Amino acid sequence: CASSYSGKKNSPLHF.

CDR3: CASSQNFFGTANTGELFF. The CDR3, as DNA: TGCGCCAGCAGCCAAAATTTTTTCGGGACAGCGAACACCGGGGAGCTGTTTTTT. The chain links TRBV4-3 to TRBJ2-2; 7 bases line up with TRBD1. Trimming cost V 2 bases and J 0 bases; bases outside gene matches: 9. Germline values: CDR1 LGHNA, CDR2 YSLEER. CDR3 size: 18 residues.

The chain links TRBV30 to TRBJ1-1; no clear D. The V gene's germline CDR1 is GTSNPN and CDR2 SVGIG (reference sequence). Trimming took 5 bases from V and 4 from J, leaving 14 bases between them. The CDR3 extends over 13 amino acids. The CDR3 reads CAWGWTRGTEAFF. CDR3 nucleotides: TGTGCCTGGGGGTGGACGCGGGGCACTGAAGCTTTCTTT.

The sample holds a few counts of this clone. The chain recombines TRBV9 with TRBJ2-3, with a tentative D call TRBD2 (5 bases). The germline V gene has CDR1 SGDLS and CDR2 YYNGEE. This CDR3 comprises 15 residues. V was pared by 2 bases and J by 0 bases, with 10 bases between. The CDR3 reads CASSVSGRSTDTQYF. Written as DNA, the CDR3 is TGTGCCAGCAGCGTCAGCGGCAGGAGCACAGATACGCAGTATTTT. The full variable domain, in which reference TRBV9 and TRBJ2-3 provide the parts outside the CDR3, is DSGVTQTPKHLITATGQRVTLRCSPRSGDLSVYWYQQSLDQGLQFLIQYYNGEERAKGNILERFSAQQFPDLHSELNLSSLELGDSALYFCASSVSGRSTDTQYFGPGTRLTVL.

Here the CDR3 reads CASSFQDRGYGYTF. Here the CDR3 DNA reads TGTGCCAGCAGCTTTCAGGACAGGGGCTATGGCTACACCTTC. The chain recombines TRBV6-5 with TRBJ1-2; 9 bases map to TRBD1. The V gene end was trimmed by 6 bases and the J gene end by 4 bases; junction bases not matched to a gene: 6. Germline V gene sequence: CDR1 MNHEY, CDR2 SVGAGI. The CDR3 length is 14 residues.

The chain has TRBV28 and TRBJ2-7; 9 bases line up with TRBD1. The CDR3 is 14 amino acids. J was trimmed by 4 bases and V by 8 bases; bases with no gene match: 9. Germline assignment: CDR1 MDHEN and CDR2 SYDVKM. The CDR3 protein is CASLVDRGSYEQYF. CDR3 nucleotide sequence: TGTGCCAGCCTCGTGGACAGGGGTTCGTACGAGCAGTACTTC.

The rearrangement joins TRBV6-1 to TRBJ2-3; tentatively, D is TRBD2 (7 bases). Trimming took 0 bases from V and 4 from J, leaving 11 bases between them. The CDR3 is made up of 15 amino acids. The V gene's germline CDR1 is MNHNS and CDR2 SASEGT. CDR3 loop: CASSEAGGRADTQYF. For the CDR3, the DNA is TGTGCCAGCAGTGAAGCGGGGGGGCGGGCAGATACGCAGTATTTT.

V and J are TRBV5-6 and TRBJ1-2, with D maybe TRBD1 (6 bases). Per germline, CDR1 SGHDT and CDR2 YYEEEE. The CDR3 consists of 14 residues. Trimming took off 1 base at V and 5 bases at J, with 12 bases between the two ends. The CDR3 protein is CASSLQGTIYGYTF. DNA for the CDR3: TGTGCCAGCAGCTTGCAGGGGACGATATATGGCTACACCTTC. Together with reference TRBV5-6 and TRBJ1-2, the CDR3 gives the full variable domain: DAGVTQSPTHLIKTRGQQVTLRCSPKSGHDTVSWYQQALGQGPQFIFQYYEEEERQRGNFPDRFSGHQFPNYSSELNVNALLLGDSALYLCASSLQGTIYGYTFGSGTRLTVV.

This clone was picked up one time. This sequence joins TRBV6-4 and TRBJ2-6, with D unclear. Germline V lookup: CDR1 MRHNA, CDR2 SNTAGT. CDR3 length: 17 residues. V lost 0 bases to trimming and J lost 0 bases, with 9 bases between them. The CDR3 sequence: CASSDSNSNSGANVLTF. CDR3 sequence (DNA): TGTGCCAGCAGTGACTCGAATAGCAACTCTGGGGCCAACGTCCTGACTTTC.